The 17 T cell receptor beta chains below all came from one sample that was sequenced in a study of blood T cell repertoires in COVID-19. Repertoires were generated with immunoSEQ multiplex PCR, while TCRdb's copy carries only in-frame clones and drops some. The repertoire holds approximately 93,000 clones, with about 77% as singletons. Sequencing used peripheral blood. The receptors were gathered from a woman of 80 years or more with acute or convalescent COVID-19.

The chain couples TRBV4-3 to TRBJ2-7, with D perhaps TRBD2 (7 bases). Trimming left V 0 bases short and J 4 bases short, with 19 bases between. Germline assignment: CDR1 LGHNA and CDR2 YSLEER. The CDR3 extends over 17 amino acids. This chain's CDR3 is CASSQEPSGGAAYEQYF. In nucleotides, the CDR3 is TGCGCCAGCAGCCAAGAACCCTCTGGGGGGGCCGCGTACGAGCAGTACTTC.

V gene TRBV12-3 or TRBV12-4 combines with J gene TRBJ2-7, with 9 bases lining up with TRBD1. The CDR3 consists of 12 residues. The V gene end was trimmed by 4 bases and the J gene end by 5 bases; junction bases not matched to a gene: 0. The CDR3 bases are TGTGCCAGCAGTTGGACAGGGGACGAGCAGTACTTC. Translated: CASSWTGDEQYF.

The rearrangement joins TRBV4-1 to TRBJ1-4; D is uncertain. There are 12 residues in the CDR3. CDR1 and CDR2 (germline): MGHRA, YSYEKL. V was clipped by 1 base and J by 8 bases, with 5 bases between them. The CDR3 reads CASSQVSEKLFF. The CDR3 coding sequence is TGCGCCAGCAGCCAAGTTTCGGAAAAACTGTTTTTT.

The chain employs TRBV19 and TRBJ1-2; D is ambiguous. The germline V gene has CDR1 LNHDA and CDR2 SQIVND (reference sequence). Deletions cut 3 bases from V and 5 bases from J, with 16 bases between. The CDR3 consists of 15 residues. CDR3 nucleotide sequence: TGTGCCAGTAGTATCTCGCGGCTGGGTCGGTATGGCTACACCTTC. Translated: CASSISRLGRYGYTF.

The chain joins TRBV27 to TRBJ2-3; 9 positions agree with TRBD1. CDR3 length equals 15 residues. Germline CDR1 reads MNHEY; CDR2 reads SMNVEV (reference sequence). With 10 bases clipped from V and 4 bases from J, the junction kept 12 bases outside the gene matches. The CDR3 nucleotides are TGTGCCACCTTACCGGGACAGGGAAAAGCAGATACGCAGTATTTT. This encodes CATLPGQGKADTQYF.

This chain links TRBV5-4 with TRBJ1-2; D gene ambiguous. The CDR3 covers 14 residues. Trimming cost V 0 bases and J 2 bases, with 8 bases left between them. Per the germline V gene, CDR1 is SGHNT and CDR2 is YYREEE (reference sequence). In DNA, the CDR3 is TGTGCCAGCAGCTTGGACCTAGAAAACTATGGCTACACCTTC. It is translated as CASSLDLENYGYTF. The whole variable domain, filled in from reference TRBV5-4 and TRBJ1-2, reads ETGVTQSPTHLIKTRGQQVTLRCSSQSGHNTVSWYQQALGQGPQFIFQYYREEENGRGNFPPRFSGLQFPNYSSELNVNALELDDSALYLCASSLDLENYGYTFGSGTRLTVV.

J is TRBJ1-4 and V is TRBV9; TRBD1 is a possible D gene (6 bases). Germline CDR1 SGDLS, CDR2 YYNGEE. This CDR3 region has 15 residues. Trimming cost V 2 bases and J 5 bases, with 13 bases left between them. The CDR3 region has the DNA TGTGCCAGCAGCGTTAGTGTCCAGGGGAATGAAAAACTGTTTTTT. Amino acids: CASSVSVQGNEKLFF.

This clone was counted between two and nine times. This rearrangement joins TRBV19 to TRBJ2-1, with D possibly being TRBD1 (7 bases). This CDR3 is built from 16 residues. Trimming took off 5 bases at V and 7 bases at J, with 21 bases between the two ends. In germline, CDR1 is LNHDA, CDR2 SQIVND (reference sequence). The CDR3 DNA follows: TGTGCCAGTAGTCCCAGAGGGGGGACAGTCGGTAATGAGCAGTTCTTC. Its protein product is CASSPRGGTVGNEQFF.

The chain combines TRBV27 with TRBJ1-4; TRBD1 might be the D (6 bases). CDR1 MNHEY and CDR2 SMNVEV come from the germline V gene (reference sequence). Trimming shortened V by 5 bases and J by 5 bases, and 24 bases separated the two germline ends. The CDR3 covers 18 residues. The CDR3 region has the DNA TGTGCCAGCAGTCCCAGGGGCAGTTTCGCCATGGGGAATGAAAAACTGTTTTTT. Translating gives CASSPRGSFAMGNEKLFF.

J is TRBJ2-5 and V is TRBV5-1, with a possible D match to TRBD2 (6 bases). This CDR3 contains 13 residues. Germline V gene lookup returns CDR1 SGHRS and CDR2 YFSETQ. Between the trimmed V and J ends, which lost 6 bases and 1 base, there was a span of 10 bases. The CDR3 is CASMEGIQETQYF. Written as DNA, the CDR3 is TGCGCCAGCATGGAGGGGATCCAAGAGACCCAGTACTTC. Drawing the rest from reference TRBV5-1 and TRBJ2-5, the complete variable domain is KAGVTQTPRYLIKTRGQQVTLSCSPISGHRSVSWYQQTPGQGLQFLFEYFSETQRNKGNFPGRFSGRQFSNSRSEMNVSTLELGDSALYLCASMEGIQETQYFGPGTRLLVL.

V gene TRBV7-9 combines with J gene TRBJ1-2; tentative D call: TRBD1 (5 bases). This CDR3 has 16 residues. V was shortened by 4 bases and J by 9 bases, with 24 bases between the two germline ends. Germline assignment: CDR1 SEHNR and CDR2 FQNEAQ (reference sequence). This CDR3 is CASSSPPIRGWWSYTF. The CDR3 nucleotides read TGTGCCAGCAGCTCCCCCCCCATACGGGGGTGGTGGAGCTACACCTTC.

The gene calls are TRBV4-2 and TRBJ2-7; TRBD1 is a possible D gene (6 bases). Trimming shortened V by 2 bases and J by 4 bases, and 12 bases separated the two germline ends. CDR3 length equals 14 residues. The germline gives CDR1 LGHNA, CDR2 YNFKEQ. CDR3 region: CASSQSQGNYEQYF. DNA for the CDR3: TGTGCCAGCAGCCAATCGCAGGGGAATTACGAGCAGTACTTC.

This clone has just one count. The V call is TRBV4-2, the J call TRBJ2-1; the match to TRBD2 covers 12 bases. The CDR3 covers 17 residues. CDR1 LGHNA and CDR2 YNFKEQ come from the germline V gene. The V gene end was trimmed by 7 bases and the J gene end by 11 bases; junction bases not matched to a gene: 18. This CDR3 reads CASTPSGRALVARKQFF. In nucleotides, the CDR3 is TGTGCCAGCACTCCTAGCGGGAGGGCTTTAGTTGCACGAAAGCAGTTCTTC.

The CDR3 is CASSDPTGRTILHF. DNA for the CDR3: TGTGCCAGCAGTGACCCGACAGGGCGAACGATCCTCCACTTT. This chain joins TRBV6-6 and TRBJ1-6; 7 bases are a match to TRBD1. Trimming cost V 5 bases and J 15 bases; bases outside gene matches: 13. The CDR3 is 14 residues long. Per germline, CDR1 MNHNY and CDR2 SVGAGI (reference sequence).

Only a few counts were recorded for this clone. The chain combines TRBV6-5 with TRBJ2-7, with 7 nucleotides matching TRBD1. CDR1 MNHEY and CDR2 SVGAGI come from the germline V gene. J gave up 4 bases and V 4 bases, and 7 bases lay outside the gene matches. This CDR3 has 14 amino acids. The CDR3 reads CASSSYRGLYEQYF. The CDR3 nucleotides are TGTGCCAGCAGTTCGTACAGGGGCCTGTACGAGCAGTACTTC.

The chain employs TRBV6-5 and TRBJ1-2; 7 bases fit TRBD1. The CDR3 is 14 amino acids. The germline V gene has CDR1 MNHEY and CDR2 SVGAGI. J gave up 1 base and V 6 bases, and 5 bases lay outside the gene matches. As DNA, the CDR3 is TGTGCCAGCAGATCAGGGGGTCTTAACTATGGCTACACCTTC. Its translation is CASRSGGLNYGYTF.

CDR3 bases: TGTGCCAGCAGCGATGACAGGGAGAACACTGAAGCTTTCTTT. Translated: CASSDDRENTEAFF. V usage is TRBV3-1 (or the pseudogene TRBV3-2) and J usage is TRBJ1-1; 7 bases match TRBD1. CDR1 is LGHDT, CDR2 YNNKEL, per germline (reference sequence). The CDR3 loop spans 14 amino acids. V shed 5 bases and J 1 base; nucleotides not matched to a gene: 4.